The clone carrying this T cell receptor (beta chain) was seen a handful of times. The sample originates from a study of response to subunit inactivated influenza vaccine. Via MiXCR, TCRdb re-called the RT-PCR reads, giving one row per CDR3 protein. The sample shows about 780,000 distinct CDR3 sequences, about 18% of them seen only once. Source: PBMCs from blood, taken roughly 5 days after vaccination. This TCR derives from a man in his forties or fifties who received an inactivated influenza vaccine.

CDR3 DNA: TGTGCCAGCAGCCCCGTAGGGGGGAGCTACGAGCAGTACTTC. This translates into CASSPVGGSYEQYF. The J gene is TRBJ2-7, the V gene TRBV7-2, with D perhaps being TRBD1 or TRBD2 (6 bases each). Per germline, CDR1 SGHTA and CDR2 FQGNSA. The CDR3 is 14 residues long. The V end was cut by 5 bases, the J end by 3 bases, with 14 bases between.